Following are 21 T cell receptor beta chains from one sample sequenced in a study of cytomegalovirus exposure and HLA in healthy donors. The primer mix had 60 Vbeta and 13 Jbeta primers. Method: immunoSEQ multiplex PCR; TCRdb's copy keeps in-frame clones and lacks some. This sample has about 170,000 clones; 80% to 90% occur once, and the top ten carry about 0.8%. Sequences were obtained from PBMCs. These receptors were collected from a woman between 18 and 29 years old in good health and CMV-seronegative.

This clone was detected once. The CDR3 nucleotides read TGTGCCAGCAGTCCGTCAGGGTCGAGCAATCAGCCCCAGCATTTT. It codes for CASSPSGSSNQPQHF. This sequence joins TRBV27 and TRBJ1-5; D is possibly TRBD1 (5 bases). CDR1 and CDR2 from the germline V gene are MNHEY and SMNVEV (reference sequence). V lost 5 bases and J 1 base, leaving 12 bases between the germline ends. This CDR3 contains 15 residues.

This chain joins TRBV28 and TRBJ2-7, with a weak D call TRBD2 (5 bases). The CDR3 loop spans 12 amino acids. V was trimmed by 5 bases and J by 4 bases, leaving 9 bases between them. The germline V gene encodes CDR1 MDHEN and CDR2 SYDVKM. The CDR3 nucleotides are TGTGCCAGCAGTGCGGGTCAGTACGAGCAGTACTTC. Translated: CASSAGQYEQYF.

This chain's CDR3 is CAWSVLAPDTQYF. The CDR3 bases are TGTGCCTGGAGTGTCCTAGCCCCAGATACGCAGTATTTT. This chain uses TRBV30 with TRBJ2-3; D possibly corresponds to TRBD2 (5 bases). Between the trimmed V and J ends, which lost 0 bases and 4 bases, there was a span of 8 bases. Germline CDR1 is GTSNPN and CDR2 is SVGIG (reference sequence). There are 13 residues in the CDR3.

The V gene is TRBV27, the J gene TRBJ1-5; 7 positions agree with TRBD1. CDR1 is MNHEY and CDR2 is SMNVEV in the germline V gene (reference sequence). V dropped 5 bases and J dropped 6; count of bases not matched to a gene: 7. This CDR3 is 14 amino acids long. The CDR3 DNA reads TGTGCCAGCAGTCGACAGGGTGGAAGTCAGCCCCAGCATTTT. It translates to CASSRQGGSQPQHF.

The V gene is TRBV6-1, the J gene TRBJ1-2; 8 nucleotides match TRBD1. The CDR3 runs 13 residues. The V and J ends lost 6 bases and 6 bases, in that order; junction bases with no gene match: 6. Per the germline V gene, CDR1 is MNHNS and CDR2 is SASEGT. The CDR3 nucleotides read TGTGCCAGCAGCCACCCAGGGGGCCATGGCTACACCTTC. It specifies CASSHPGGHGYTF.

This chain joins TRBV28 and TRBJ2-1, with 10 bases identical to TRBD2. V was clipped by 6 bases and J by 6 bases; unmatched bases: 8. The germline CDR1 and CDR2 sequences are MDHEN and SYDVKM. CDR3 length equals 15 residues. The CDR3 protein is CASSSSGRARNEQFF. In nucleotides, the CDR3 is TGTGCCAGCAGCTCAAGCGGGAGGGCCCGCAATGAGCAGTTCTTC.

The V and J genes are TRBV18 and TRBJ1-3, with a possible D match to TRBD1 (6 bases). CDR3 length: 16 residues. The germline V and J ends were trimmed by 3 bases and 0 bases, with 12 bases remaining between them. The V gene's germline CDR1 is KGHSH and CDR2 LQKENI. The CDR3 DNA reads TGTGCCAGCTCACCGAGGAAGGGGGACTCTGGAAACACCATATATTTT. Amino acid sequence: CASSPRKGDSGNTIYF.

V is TRBV7-2 and J is TRBJ2-7; TRBD2 matches at 8 bases. Germline lookup yields CDR1 SGHTA and CDR2 FQGNSA. This CDR3 has 19 amino acids. J lost 0 bases, V lost 5 bases, and 18 bases had no gene match. The CDR3 loop reads CASSNRGFGSGDSSYEQYF. The CDR3 DNA follows: TGTGCCAGCAGCAATCGTGGGTTTGGTAGCGGGGATAGCTCCTACGAGCAGTACTTC.

The chain recombines TRBV28 with TRBJ2-3; D remains ambiguous. Trimming removed 5 bases at V and 3 bases at J, with 6 bases between. In germline, CDR1 is MDHEN, CDR2 SYDVKM. The CDR3 consists of 12 residues. This chain's CDR3 is CASSPRTDTQYF. As DNA, the CDR3 is TGTGCCAGCAGTCCGCGGACAGATACGCAGTATTTT.

V usage is TRBV28 and J usage is TRBJ2-4, with D perhaps TRBD2 (7 bases). Germline-derived CDR1 and CDR2 are MDHEN and SYDVKM. V lost 5 bases and J 4 bases, leaving 24 bases between the germline ends. This CDR3 is built from 18 residues. CDR3 protein: CASSPLRGEGRGKNIQYF. CDR3 bases: TGTGCCAGCAGTCCACTAAGGGGGGAGGGCCGGGGAAAAAACATTCAGTACTTC.

This rearrangement joins TRBV18 to TRBJ2-2, with 11 bases fitting TRBD2. Trimming cost V 3 bases and J 3 bases; bases outside gene matches: 0. The germline V gene encodes CDR1 KGHSH and CDR2 LQKENI. CDR3 length: 15 residues. CDR3 sequence (DNA): TGTGCCAGCTCACCTAGCGGGAGGGACACCGGGGAGCTGTTTTTT. Translating gives CASSPSGRDTGELFF.

The V and J genes are TRBV5-6 and TRBJ2-5, with 10 nucleotides matching TRBD2. There are 13 residues in the CDR3. V lost 6 bases, J lost 4 bases, and 3 bases stayed unmatched. Germline assignment: CDR1 SGHDT and CDR2 YYEEEE. CDR3 sequence: CASTVAGGETQYF. Written as DNA, the CDR3 is TGTGCCAGCACCGTAGCGGGAGGAGAGACCCAGTACTTC. Drawing the rest from reference TRBV5-6 and TRBJ2-5, the complete variable domain is DAGVTQSPTHLIKTRGQQVTLRCSPKSGHDTVSWYQQALGQGPQFIFQYYEEEERQRGNFPDRFSGHQFPNYSSELNVNALLLGDSALYLCASTVAGGETQYFGPGTRLLVL.

J is TRBJ2-4 and V is TRBV5-4, with no clear D. The CDR3 totals 14 residues. Germline V gene sequence: CDR1 SGHNT, CDR2 YYREEE (reference sequence). V lost 4 bases and J lost 0, with 8 bases in between. The CDR3 spells CASSLGEAKNIQYF. The CDR3 region has the DNA TGTGCCAGCAGCCTCGGTGAAGCCAAAAACATTCAGTACTTC. The variable domain in full, with the rest retrieved from reference TRBV5-4 and TRBJ2-4, is ETGVTQSPTHLIKTRGQQVTLRCSSQSGHNTVSWYQQALGQGPQFIFQYYREEENGRGNFPPRFSGLQFPNYSSELNVNALELDDSALYLCASSLGEAKNIQYFGAGTRLSVL.

The chain uses TRBV19 and TRBJ2-7; 7 bases agree with TRBD1. Trimming cost V 0 bases and J 4 bases; bases outside gene matches: 18. The CDR3 totals 19 residues. Germline V CDR1 and CDR2: LNHDA, SQIVND (reference sequence). CDR3 region: CASSIERRPGQALSYEQYF. In nucleotides, the CDR3 is TGTGCCAGTAGTATAGAGCGTAGACCCGGACAGGCACTAAGTTACGAGCAGTACTTC.

V usage is TRBV7-3 and J usage is TRBJ2-5; 11 positions agree with TRBD2. The CDR3 has 15 amino acids. Looked up from germline, CDR1 is SGHTA and CDR2 is FQGTGA. V dropped 5 bases and J dropped 3; count of bases not matched to a gene: 5. The CDR3 protein is CASSLQGLAEETQYF. The CDR3 DNA is TGTGCCAGCAGCCTACAGGGACTAGCGGAAGAGACCCAGTACTTC. The variable domain in full, completed from reference TRBV7-3 and TRBJ2-5, reads GAGVSQTPSNKVTEKGKYVELRCDPISGHTALYWYRQSLGQGPEFLIYFQGTGAADDSGLPNDRFFAVRPEGSVSTLKIQRTERGDSAVYLCASSLQGLAEETQYFGPGTRLLVL.

The chain uses TRBV11-3 and TRBJ1-1; TRBD1 agrees at 9 bases. The CDR3 length is 16 residues. Trimming removed 5 bases from V and 1 base from J; junction bases left unmatched: 8. In germline, CDR1 is SGHNT, CDR2 YENEEA. This CDR3 is CASSPQGAKRNTEAFF. Here the CDR3 DNA reads TGTGCCAGCAGCCCACAGGGGGCTAAGAGGAACACTGAAGCTTTCTTT.

This clone was picked up one time. This chain joins TRBV5-1 and TRBJ2-7; 10 bases agree with TRBD1. CDR3 length: 15 amino acids. CDR1 is SGHRS, CDR2 YFSETQ, per germline. The V segment lost 0 bases and the J segment 1 base; nucleotides outside the gene matches: 1. CDR3 in DNA: TGCGCCAGCAGCTTGGGGGACAGGGGTTCCTACGAGCAGTACTTC. It encodes CASSLGDRGSYEQYF.

This chain joins TRBV5-1 and TRBJ1-1; D is uncertain. V lost 1 base and J lost 1, with 8 bases in between. The CDR3 is made up of 14 amino acids. Germline CDR1 SGHRS, CDR2 YFSETQ. CDR3 nucleotides: TGCGCCAGCAGCTTGAAGAGCCCGAACACTGAAGCTTTCTTT. It translates to CASSLKSPNTEAFF.

V usage is TRBV5-4 and J usage is TRBJ2-7; weak D call: TRBD1 (5 bases). The CDR3 length is 13 residues. Germline V CDR1 and CDR2: SGHNT, YYREEE (reference sequence). The V and J ends lost 5 bases and 3 bases respectively, with 12 bases between them. CDR3 sequence (DNA): TGTGCCAGCAGTCCAGACAGTGACTACGAGCAGTACTTC. Its protein product is CASSPDSDYEQYF.

This clone has only one observation. The chain employs TRBV5-5 and TRBJ2-6, with 8 bases matching TRBD1. V gave up 4 bases and J gave up 0 bases; unmatched junction bases: 6. The CDR3 totals 17 residues. The germline gives CDR1 SGHKS, CDR2 YYEKEE (reference sequence). The DNA of the CDR3 is TGTGCCAGCAGCGCAGGGACAGGTTTCTCTGGGGCCAACGTCCTGACTTTC. This codes for CASSAGTGFSGANVLTF.

V is TRBV11-2 and J is TRBJ1-2; 7 bases are shared with TRBD1. CDR3 length: 14 amino acids. The germline CDR1 and CDR2 sequences are SGHAT and FQNNGV. V dropped 5 bases and J dropped 3; count of bases not matched to a gene: 6. The CDR3: CASSQPGTDYGYTF. The CDR3 nucleotides read TGTGCCAGCAGCCAACCTGGGACAGACTATGGCTACACCTTC.